This entry concerns a single T cell receptor (beta chain). The entry originates in a study of cytomegalovirus exposure and HLA in healthy donors. In the PCR, 60 Vbeta and 13 Jbeta primers were used. Assay: immunoSEQ multiplex PCR; the TCRdb copy retains only in-frame clones and omits some. Among about 77,000 clones listed, roughly 75% were seen once. This receptor was identified in a woman in her thirties or forties in good health and CMV-seronegative. Input material: PBMCs.

Written as DNA, the CDR3 is TGCGCCAGCAAAGTCGGTAACACCGGGGAGCTGTTTTTT. As protein: CASKVGNTGELFF. The chain uses TRBV5-1 and TRBJ2-2; D uncertain. The CDR3 sequence is 13 residues long. Germline V lookup: CDR1 SGHRS, CDR2 YFSETQ. Trimming pared 6 bases from V and 2 bases from J, leaving 8 bases between. The complete variable domain, with remaining parts taken from reference TRBV5-1 and TRBJ2-2, reads KAGVTQTPRYLIKTRGQQVTLSCSPISGHRSVSWYQQTPGQGLQFLFEYFSETQRNKGNFPGRFSGRQFSNSRSEMNVSTLELGDSALYLCASKVGNTGELFFGEGSRLTVL.